The text below deals with one TCR beta chain. This clonotype has a handful of counts. Its specific antigen is unknown. Per-base quality was not reported, and no clone a single base away is much larger than it. The source of the sample is a study of T cell repertoires in cytomegalovirus infection (dated by TCRdb to the late 2010s). Some background on the complete study: Recently identified HLA-C-restricted CMV epitopes, whose presentation resists viral immunomodulation, were targeted by peptide stimulations together with well-studied HLA-B-restricted epitopes. Because public TCR beta signatures pointed to carriage of CMV infection together with the matching HLA type, the HLA type of each donor mattered for the analysis.

Read against the paper, the sample's treatment or condition label means: in vitro stimulation with specific CMV peptide epitopes to enrich CMV-specific T cells. At the junction V is shortened by 6 bases and J by 14 bases, with 19 bases in between. Sequences MDHEN (CDR1) and SYDVKM (CDR2) are obtained from the germline V gene. The CDR3 covers 12 residues, taking in both the cysteine and the phenylalanine. Only CDR3 DNA is held: 36 bases, read in frame from base 1. General findings and caveats noted by the study authors: In the ex vivo response, HLA-C-restricted CMV-specific TCR beta clonotypes were dominant, and in two of eight donors the single most frequent clonotype came from this HLA-C-restricted group. In both this cohort and an independent roughly 360-donor cohort, the cumulative frequency of public TCR beta family members distinguished carriers of CMV infection plus the relevant HLA type.

The sequencer listed for this sample is Illumina HiSeq 1500. Clones were called with MiXCR by TCRdb after fastp trimmed the public reads at Q25, and only in-frame beta chains were retained. Here each entry gathers all rows of one CDR3 protein and keeps the most common genes and DNA. The sample table records hundreds of thousands of distinct CDR3 sequences; about 31% of these occur just once. Around an eighth of the sample is held by the ten biggest clonotypes. Material: cultured CD8+ T cells from PBMCs, obtained from culture after CMV antigen stimulation. The clonotype originates from a human donor in good health (CMV status not recorded). Some clones in this sample may be carry-over from other donors' samples. Here the chain combines TRBV28 and TRBJ1-2; no D segment can be confidently identified. The CDR3 protein is CASSSTDWFRTF. The DNA reads as follows: TGTGCCAGCAGCAGTACGGACTGGTTTCGGACCTTC.